This T cell receptor (beta chain) was sequenced during a study of blood T cell repertoires in COVID-19. As for the study in general: Acute and convalescent COVID-19 specimens originated in the United States, Italy and Spain. The cDNA or gDNA used as material had been derived from T cells, B-cell-depleted T cells, or PBMCs.

As handled by the study authors: Estimation of nucleated cell counts was performed using reference gene primer amplification. Assay used: immunoSEQ multiplex PCR; TCRdb lists only in-frame clones, some missing. D and trimming were read from the DNA, whereas the V and J calls and clone size are those reported in that table. Of a few hundred thousand clones listed, about nine tenths are singletons. CDR1 is ENHRY, CDR2 SYGVKD, per germline. The ends lost 11 bases at V and 7 bases at J; junction bases unmatched: 8. The CDR3 covers 12 residues. Sequences were obtained from peripheral blood. This clonotype was sampled from a woman in her thirties who had recovered from COVID-19. V gene TRBV10-3 combines with J gene TRBJ1-2; 9 bases are a match to TRBD1. CDR3 coding DNA: TGTGCCGGAGGGACAGGGCCGAGTGGCTACACCTTC. As protein: CAGGTGPSGYTF.